This passage covers 5 T cell receptor beta chains from one sample sequenced in a study of shared clonotypes between healthy human individuals. The method was immunoSEQ multiplex PCR; TCRdb's version includes in-frame clones alone and lacks a portion of them. This repertoire shows 780,000 or so clones, 72% found once; its top ten account for around 1.8%. Sequenced input: memory CD4+ T cells sorted from blood. Subset defined: CD45RA-negative fraction. The receptor set was obtained from a woman in her 30s in good health.

This clone has only one observation. The rearrangement uses TRBV5-1 and TRBJ2-2; 8 bases match TRBD1. Germline trimming cut 1 base from V and 5 bases from J; bases unmatched to any gene: 1. This CDR3 has 14 amino acids. Looked up from germline, CDR1 is SGHRS and CDR2 is YFSETQ. This CDR3 reads CASSLQGATGELFF. CDR3 sequence (DNA): TGCGCCAGCAGCTTGCAGGGGGCGACCGGGGAGCTGTTTTTT.

This clone turned up a few times. The chain is built from TRBV10-1 and TRBJ2-2, with 12 bases fitting TRBD2. Germline CDR1 reads WNHNN; CDR2 reads SYGVQD (reference sequence). The CDR3 sequence is 17 residues long. V shed 3 bases and J 1 base; nucleotides not matched to a gene: 3. The chain's CDR3 is CASSDGLAGLNTGELFF. CDR3 DNA: TGCGCCAGCAGTGATGGACTAGCGGGACTGAACACCGGGGAGCTGTTTTTT.

The CDR3 loop is CASSFASGRLDTQYF. The CDR3 DNA is TGTGCCAGCAGCTTTGCTAGCGGGAGGTTAGATACGCAGTATTTT. The chain has TRBV7-9 and TRBJ2-3, with 11 nucleotides matching TRBD2. The CDR3 runs 15 residues. V lost 3 bases, J lost 5 bases, and 4 bases stayed unmatched. Germline assignment: CDR1 SEHNR and CDR2 FQNEAQ (reference sequence).

This chain connects TRBV4-2 to TRBJ2-1; D is undetermined. Per the germline V gene, CDR1 is LGHNA and CDR2 is YNFKEQ. Trimming removed 0 bases at V and 8 bases at J, with 8 bases between. The CDR3 is made up of 13 amino acids. The CDR3 here is CASSQEGIHEQFF. The CDR3 coding sequence is TGTGCCAGCAGCCAAGAAGGAATCCATGAGCAGTTCTTC.

J is TRBJ2-7 and V is TRBV10-3, with TRBD2 matching 8 bases. With V trimmed by 5 bases and J by 6 bases, 6 bases remained unmatched. The germline CDR1 and CDR2 sequences are ENHRY and SYGVKD. CDR3 length: 13 amino acids. The CDR3 region is CAISSGSNLEQYF. In DNA, the CDR3 is TGTGCCATCAGTAGCGGGAGTAATCTCGAGCAGTACTTC.